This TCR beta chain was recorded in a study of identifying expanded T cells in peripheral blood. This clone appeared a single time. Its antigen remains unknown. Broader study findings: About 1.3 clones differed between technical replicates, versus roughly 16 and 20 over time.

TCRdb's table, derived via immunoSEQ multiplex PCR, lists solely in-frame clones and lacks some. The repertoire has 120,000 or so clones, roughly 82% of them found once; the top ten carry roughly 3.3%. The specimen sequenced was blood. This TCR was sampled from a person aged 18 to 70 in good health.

In DNA, the CDR3 is TGTGCCAGCAGTTACCGGGACATTAACTATGGCTACACCTTC. This sequence encodes CASSYRDINYGYTF. The chain couples TRBV6-6 to TRBJ1-2, with a possible D match to TRBD1 (6 bases). The germline V gene has CDR1 MNHNY and CDR2 SVGAGI (reference sequence). This CDR3 is 14 amino acids long. V lost 2 bases, J lost 1 base, and 8 bases lay in between.